These T cell receptor beta chains were read from a single sample in a study of blood T cells in healthy people across ages. TCRdb passed the 5' RACE reads through MiXCR, listing each CDR3 protein once. This table holds approximately 320,000 distinct CDR3 sequences, 25% to 30% found once. The sample taken for sequencing was blood. The receptors derive from a woman aged 70-85 years in good health. CDR3s include the opening cysteine and the closing phenylalanine or tryptophan. The D gene is left open where the match is weak. Where a row states a size, it is once, few, many or the class of an expanded clone; other rows omit it.

len	j_gene	v_gene	abundance	d_gene	CDR3aa	CDR3nt
14	TRBJ2-2	TRBV3-1	few	NA	CASSRGEYTGELFF	TGTGCCAGCAGCCGGGGCGAATACACCGGGGAGCTGTTTTTT
17	TRBJ2-7	TRBV6-1	NA	NA	CASSERRDRGRSYEQYF	TGTGCCAGCAGTGAAAGGAGGGATAGGGGACGGAGCTACGAGCAGTACTTC
16	TRBJ2-7	TRBV6-2/TRBV6-3	many	TRBD2	CASRPRLAGRLDEQYF	TGTGCCAGCAGGCCTCGACTAGCGGGACGCTTGGACGAGCAGTACTTC
12	TRBJ1-2	TRBV5-1	few	NA	CASSVPGDGYTF	TGCGCCAGCAGTGTCCCAGGGGATGGCTACACCTTC
11	TRBJ1-2	TRBV18	NA	NA	CASSQAEGYTF	TGTGCCAGCTCACAGGCGGAGGGCTACACCTTC
13	TRBJ2-5	TRBV12-3/TRBV12-4	few	TRBD2	CASTRTSQETQYF	TGTGCCAGCACCAGGACTAGTCAAGAGACCCAGTACTTC
13	TRBJ2-3	TRBV20-1	NA	NA	CSVRDLGTDTQYF	TGCAGTGTTCGGGACCTAGGGACGGATACGCAGTATTTT
13	TRBJ1-1	TRBV29-1	NA	NA	CSVVNSLNTEAFF	TGCAGCGTTGTGAACAGCTTGAACACTGAAGCTTTCTTT
14	TRBJ2-5	TRBV5-1	NA	NA	CASSLMQAVEEQYF	TGCGCCAGCAGCTTGATGCAGGCTGTGGAAGAGCAGTACTTC
12	TRBJ1-2	TRBV20-1	once	NA	CSAIEIGYGYTF	TGCAGTGCTATAGAGATCGGCTATGGCTACACCTTC
15	TRBJ2-3	TRBV7-3	NA	TRBD2	CASSSDGRPTDTQYF	TGTGCCAGCAGCTCCGACGGGAGGCCCACAGATACGCAGTATTTT
12	TRBJ1-1	TRBV29-1	few	NA	CSARLADTEAFF	TGCAGCGCCCGGTTGGCCGACACTGAAGCTTTCTTT
15	TRBJ2-4	TRBV12-3/TRBV12-4	few	TRBD2	CASRGAGVAKNIQYF	TGTGCCAGCAGAGGAGCGGGAGTAGCCAAAAACATTCAGTACTTC
13	TRBJ2-3	TRBV6-5	NA	NA	CASSYSGRDTQYF	TGTGCCAGCAGTTACTCGGGGAGGGATACGCAGTATTTT
13	TRBJ2-3	TRBV15	few	NA	CATRPPETDTQYF	TGTGCCACCAGACCCCCGGAGACAGATACGCAGTATTTT
13	TRBJ1-6	TRBV6-4	few	NA	CASSDRWNSPLHF	TGTGCCAGCAGTGACAGATGGAATTCACCCCTCCACTTT
14	TRBJ2-1	TRBV7-8	few	TRBD2	CASSQGLENNEQFF	TGTGCCAGCAGCCAAGGACTAGAAAACAATGAGCAGTTCTTC
15	TRBJ1-5	TRBV20-1	NA	NA	CSARAPNKINQPQHF	TGCAGTGCTAGAGCACCCAACAAAATCAATCAGCCCCAGCATTTT
15	TRBJ2-7	TRBV4-1	few	TRBD2	CASSRGGLAIYEQYF	TGCGCCAGCAGCCGTGGGGGACTAGCGATCTACGAGCAGTACTTC
17	TRBJ1-3	TRBV9	few	NA	CASSPSLDAISGNTIYF	TGTGCCAGCAGCCCCTCTCTCGACGCAATCTCTGGAAACACCATATATTTT
15	TRBJ2-4	TRBV14	few	NA	CASSQVEGKKNIQYF	TGTGCCAGCAGCCAAGTTGAAGGCAAGAAAAACATTCAGTACTTC
15	TRBJ1-5	TRBV9	NA	NA	CASSEGLEANQPQHF	TGTGCCAGCAGCGAGGGCCTCGAGGCTAATCAGCCCCAGCATTTT
16	TRBJ1-4	TRBV7-2	many	TRBD1	CASSSNRGTTNEKLFF	TGTGCCAGCAGCTCGAACAGGGGCACAACTAATGAAAAACTGTTTTTT
14	TRBJ2-5	TRBV20-1	few	NA	CSARWGWTQETQYF	TGCAGTGCTAGGTGGGGCTGGACCCAAGAGACCCAGTACTTC
13	TRBJ2-1	TRBV4-3	NA	NA	CASSQESENEQFF	TGCGCCAGCAGCCAAGAGTCGGAGAATGAGCAGTTCTTC
16	TRBJ2-3	TRBV5-1	NA	TRBD1	CASSTTGFAVTDTQYF	TGCGCCAGCAGCACGACAGGGTTTGCAGTCACAGATACGCAGTATTTT
13	TRBJ1-4	TRBV7-9	few	NA	CASSLTMGEKLFF	TGTGCCAGCAGCCTTACGATGGGTGAAAAACTGTTTTTT
13	TRBJ1-2	TRBV6-1	NA	TRBD1	CASSAGTAFGYTF	TGTGCCAGCAGTGCCGGGACAGCATTTGGCTACACCTTC
14	TRBJ2-3	TRBV20-1	NA	NA	CSAESPGATDTQYF	TGCAGTGCTGAGTCGCCAGGGGCTACTGATACGCAGTATTTT
19	TRBJ2-6	TRBV9	NA	TRBD2	CASSVEVSGPTSGANVLTF	TGTGCCAGCAGCGTAGAGGTTAGCGGGCCTACCTCTGGGGCCAACGTCCTGACTTTC
16	TRBJ2-1	TRBV5-1	few	TRBD2	CASSPPRVAGGHEQFF	TGCGCCAGCAGCCCTCCCCGAGTAGCGGGAGGCCATGAGCAGTTCTTT
14	TRBJ2-4	TRBV20-1	few	NA	CSAVSLVSKNIQYF	TGCAGTGCTGTATCACTAGTATCCAAAAACATTCAGTACTTC
14	TRBJ2-2	TRBV15	NA	NA	CATSSLGRNGELFF	TGTGCCACCAGCAGCTTAGGGCGGAACGGGGAGCTGTTTTTT
17	TRBJ2-3	TRBV7-9	NA	TRBD2	CASSLGASGRGTDTQYF	TGTGCCAGCAGCTTAGGCGCTAGCGGGAGGGGCACAGATACGCAGTATTTT
14	TRBJ1-5	TRBV15	NA	NA	CATTDSYSNQPQHF	TGTGCCACCACCGACAGCTATAGCAATCAGCCCCAGCATTTT
15	TRBJ2-3	TRBV7-3	few	TRBD2	CASSSSGTSSDTQYF	TGTGCCAGCAGCTCCTCCGGGACTAGCTCAGATACGCAGTATTTT
14	TRBJ2-5	TRBV20-1	few	NA	CSARVVGGGETQYF	TGCAGTGCTAGAGTGGTCGGAGGAGGGGAGACCCAGTACTTC
15	TRBJ1-5	TRBV6-5	few	NA	CTSSYTGHSNQPQHF	TGTACCAGCAGTTACACGGGGCATAGCAATCAGCCCCAGCATTTT
15	TRBJ1-5	TRBV6-2/TRBV6-3	few	NA	CASGYQQGSNQPQHF	TGTGCCAGCGGTTACCAACAGGGTAGCAATCAGCCCCAGCATTTT
14	TRBJ1-6	TRBV5-1	few	NA	CASSLARDNSPLHF	TGCGCCAGCAGCTTGGCCAGGGATAATTCACCCCTCCACTTT
15	TRBJ1-3	TRBV18	many	TRBD1	CASSPGQGAGNTIYF	TGTGCCAGCAGCCCGGGACAGGGGGCTGGAAACACCATATATTTT
17	TRBJ2-3	TRBV7-2	few	NA	CASSFRGSSGGTDTQYF	TGTGCCAGCAGCTTCAGAGGGTCTTCGGGAGGCACAGATACGCAGTATTTT
16	TRBJ2-5	TRBV10-3	few	TRBD1	CAISGATGISLETQYF	TGTGCCATCAGTGGCGCGACAGGGATCAGTTTAGAGACCCAGTACTTC
12	TRBJ1-2	TRBV7-2	once	NA	CASQPLDYGYTF	TGTGCCTCCCAGCCGTTGGACTATGGCTACACCTTC
13	TRBJ2-5	TRBV20-1	few	NA	CSARGHAQETQYF	TGCAGTGCTAGAGGGCATGCTCAAGAGACCCAGTACTTC
13	TRBJ2-4	TRBV5-6	NA	NA	CASSFLRGNIQYF	TGTGCCAGCAGCTTTCTTCGGGGGAACATTCAGTACTTC
15	TRBJ1-2	TRBV28	NA	NA	CASSSPRDTHNGYTF	TGTGCCAGCAGTTCCCCACGGGACACCCACAATGGCTACACCTTC